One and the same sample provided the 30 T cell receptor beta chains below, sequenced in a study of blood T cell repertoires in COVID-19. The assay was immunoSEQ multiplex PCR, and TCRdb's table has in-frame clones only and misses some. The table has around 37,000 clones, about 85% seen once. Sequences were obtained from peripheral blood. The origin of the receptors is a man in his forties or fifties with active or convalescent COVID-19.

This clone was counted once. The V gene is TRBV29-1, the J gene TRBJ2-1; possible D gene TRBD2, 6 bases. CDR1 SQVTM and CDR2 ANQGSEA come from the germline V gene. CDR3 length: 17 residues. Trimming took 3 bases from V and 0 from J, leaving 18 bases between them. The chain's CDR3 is CSVEGSRDSNSYNEQFF. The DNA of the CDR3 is TGCAGCGTTGAGGGGAGCAGGGACTCCAACTCCTACAATGAGCAGTTCTTC.

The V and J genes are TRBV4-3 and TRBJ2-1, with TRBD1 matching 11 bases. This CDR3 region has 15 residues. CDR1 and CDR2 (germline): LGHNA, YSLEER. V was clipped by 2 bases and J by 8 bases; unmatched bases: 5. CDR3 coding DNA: TGCGCCAGCAGCCAATGGACAGGGGGCGGATATGAGCAGTTCTTC. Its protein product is CASSQWTGGGYEQFF.

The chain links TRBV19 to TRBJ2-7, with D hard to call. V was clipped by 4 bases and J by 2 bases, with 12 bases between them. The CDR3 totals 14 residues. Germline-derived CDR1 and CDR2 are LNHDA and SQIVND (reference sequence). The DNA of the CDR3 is TGTGCCAGTAGTACGGTAGGTAGCACCTACGAGCAGTACTTC. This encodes CASSTVGSTYEQYF.

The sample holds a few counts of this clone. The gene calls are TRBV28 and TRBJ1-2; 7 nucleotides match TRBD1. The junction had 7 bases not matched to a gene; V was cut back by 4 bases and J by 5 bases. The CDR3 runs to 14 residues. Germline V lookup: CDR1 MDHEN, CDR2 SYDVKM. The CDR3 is CASSYPTGTYGYTF. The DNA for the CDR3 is TGTGCCAGCAGTTACCCGACAGGGACGTATGGCTACACCTTC.

The CDR3 nucleotides read TGCAGTGCGCCGGGGGTCGAGCAGTACTTC. Translation: CSAPGVEQYF. V is TRBV20-1 and J is TRBJ2-7; D is perhaps TRBD2 (6 bases). Germline-derived CDR1 and CDR2 are DFQATT and SNEGSKA (reference sequence). Trimming left V 6 bases short and J 6 bases short, with 9 bases between. The CDR3 has 10 residues.

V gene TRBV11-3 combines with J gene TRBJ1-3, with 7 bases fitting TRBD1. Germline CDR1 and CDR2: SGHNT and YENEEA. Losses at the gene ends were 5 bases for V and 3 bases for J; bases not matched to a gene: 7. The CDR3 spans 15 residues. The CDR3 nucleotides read TGTGCCAGCAGCCCCCCCCAGGGGGATGGAAACACCATATATTTT. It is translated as CASSPPQGDGNTIYF.

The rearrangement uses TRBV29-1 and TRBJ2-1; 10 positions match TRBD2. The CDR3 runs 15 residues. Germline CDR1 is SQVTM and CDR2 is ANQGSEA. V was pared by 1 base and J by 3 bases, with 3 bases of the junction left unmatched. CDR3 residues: CSVEVAGGLYNEQFF. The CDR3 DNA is TGCAGCGTTGAAGTAGCGGGGGGCCTCTACAATGAGCAGTTCTTC.

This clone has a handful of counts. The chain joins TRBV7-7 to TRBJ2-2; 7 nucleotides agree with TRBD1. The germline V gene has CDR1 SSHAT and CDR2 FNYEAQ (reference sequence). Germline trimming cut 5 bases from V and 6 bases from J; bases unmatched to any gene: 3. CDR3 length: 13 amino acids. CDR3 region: CASSHDRAGELFF. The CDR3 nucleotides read TGTGCCAGCAGCCACGACAGGGCCGGGGAGCTGTTTTTT. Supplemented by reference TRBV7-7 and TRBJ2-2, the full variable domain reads GAGVSQSPRYKVTKRGQDVTLRCDPISSHATLYWYQQALGQGPEFLTYFNYEAQPDKSGLPSDRFSAERPEGSISTLTIQRTEQRDSAMYRCASSHDRAGELFFGEGSRLTVL.

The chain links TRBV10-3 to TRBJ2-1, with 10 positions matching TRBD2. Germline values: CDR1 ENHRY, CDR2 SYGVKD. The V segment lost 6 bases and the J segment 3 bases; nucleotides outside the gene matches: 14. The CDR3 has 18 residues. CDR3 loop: CAISPYSTLAGDYNEQFF. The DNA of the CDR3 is TGTGCCATCAGCCCGTATTCTACCCTAGCGGGAGACTACAATGAGCAGTTCTTC.

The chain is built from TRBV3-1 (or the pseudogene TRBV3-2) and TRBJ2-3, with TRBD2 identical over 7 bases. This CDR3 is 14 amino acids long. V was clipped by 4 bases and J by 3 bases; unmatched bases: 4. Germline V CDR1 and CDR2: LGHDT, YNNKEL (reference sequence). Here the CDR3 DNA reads TGTGCCAGCAGCCCGGGAGGAGGTACAGATACGCAGTATTTT. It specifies CASSPGGGTDTQYF.

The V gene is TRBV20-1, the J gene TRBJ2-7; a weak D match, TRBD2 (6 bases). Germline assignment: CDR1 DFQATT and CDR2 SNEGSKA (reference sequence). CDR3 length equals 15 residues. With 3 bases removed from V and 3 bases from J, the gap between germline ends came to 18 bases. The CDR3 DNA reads TGCAGTGCTAGTTCTGGTCGGCGGGAAGACTACGAGCAGTACTTC. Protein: CSASSGRREDYEQYF.

CDR3 region: CATSDRSIGVSLNTEAFF. The CDR3, as DNA: TGTGCCACCAGTGATAGGTCCATCGGGGTCTCGTTGAACACTGAAGCTTTCTTT. The chain has TRBV24-1 and TRBJ1-1; D call uncertain. Looked up from germline, CDR1 is KGHDR and CDR2 is SFDVKD. The CDR3 has 18 amino acids. V was trimmed by 3 bases and J by 0 bases, leaving 19 bases between them.

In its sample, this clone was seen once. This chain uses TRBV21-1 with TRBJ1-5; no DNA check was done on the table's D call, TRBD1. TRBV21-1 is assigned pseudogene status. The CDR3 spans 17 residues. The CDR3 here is CASSKAARVGYNQPQHF. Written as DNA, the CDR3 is TGTGCCAGCAGCAAAGCGGCCAGGGTCGGGTACAATCAGCCCCAGCATTTT.

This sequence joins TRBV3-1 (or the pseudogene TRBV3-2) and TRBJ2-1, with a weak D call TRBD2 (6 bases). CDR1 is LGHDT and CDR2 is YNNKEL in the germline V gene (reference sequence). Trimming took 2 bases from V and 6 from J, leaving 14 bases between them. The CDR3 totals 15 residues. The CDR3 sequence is CASSQWGERANEQFF. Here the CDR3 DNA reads TGTGCCAGCAGCCAATGGGGAGAGCGGGCCAATGAGCAGTTCTTC.

The CDR3 sequence: CASSRQGAGNEQFF. CDR3 bases: TGTGCCAGCAGTCGACAGGGGGCGGGGAATGAGCAGTTCTTC. This sequence joins TRBV2 and TRBJ2-1; TRBD1 matches 10 bases. Germline CDR1 reads SNHLY; CDR2 reads FYNNEI. J lost 7 bases, V lost 5 bases, and 5 bases had no gene match. The CDR3 contains 14 residues.

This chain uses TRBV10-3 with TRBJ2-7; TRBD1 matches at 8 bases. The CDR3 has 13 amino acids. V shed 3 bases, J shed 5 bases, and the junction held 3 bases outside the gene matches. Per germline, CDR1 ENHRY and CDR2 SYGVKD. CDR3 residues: CAISEGTGDEQYF. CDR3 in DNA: TGTGCCATCAGTGAAGGGACAGGAGACGAGCAGTACTTC.

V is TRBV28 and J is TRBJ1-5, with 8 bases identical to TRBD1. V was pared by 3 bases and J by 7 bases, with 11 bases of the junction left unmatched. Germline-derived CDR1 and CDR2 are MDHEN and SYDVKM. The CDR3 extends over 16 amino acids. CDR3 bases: TGTGCCAGCAGTTTCCCCAGGGGGCAGGTCGGGCAGCCCCAGCATTTT. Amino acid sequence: CASSFPRGQVGQPQHF.

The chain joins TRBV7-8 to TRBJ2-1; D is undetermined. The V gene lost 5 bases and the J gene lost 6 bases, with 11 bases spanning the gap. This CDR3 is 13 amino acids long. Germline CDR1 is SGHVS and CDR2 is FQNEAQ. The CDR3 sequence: CASSPPRLNEQFF. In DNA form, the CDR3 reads TGTGCCAGCAGCCCTCCGCGGCTCAATGAGCAGTTCTTC.

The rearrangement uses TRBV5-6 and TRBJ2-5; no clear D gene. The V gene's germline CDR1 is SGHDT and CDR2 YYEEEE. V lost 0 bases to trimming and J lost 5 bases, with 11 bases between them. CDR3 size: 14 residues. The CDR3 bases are TGTGCCAGCAGCTTGGACCCTAAGCGTGAGACCCAGTACTTC. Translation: CASSLDPKRETQYF.

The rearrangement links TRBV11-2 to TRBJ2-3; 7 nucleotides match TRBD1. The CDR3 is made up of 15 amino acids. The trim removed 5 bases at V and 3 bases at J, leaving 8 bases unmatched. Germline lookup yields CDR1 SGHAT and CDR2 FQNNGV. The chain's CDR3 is CASSQSLQGTDTQYF. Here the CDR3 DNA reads TGTGCCAGCAGCCAATCGTTACAGGGGACAGATACGCAGTATTTT.

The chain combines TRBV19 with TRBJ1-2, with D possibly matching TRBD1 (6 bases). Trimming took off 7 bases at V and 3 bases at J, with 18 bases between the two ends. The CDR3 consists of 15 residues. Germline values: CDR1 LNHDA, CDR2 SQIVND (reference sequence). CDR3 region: CASIPAPRGYYGYTF. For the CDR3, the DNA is TGTGCCAGTATCCCGGCCCCGAGGGGGTACTATGGCTACACCTTC.

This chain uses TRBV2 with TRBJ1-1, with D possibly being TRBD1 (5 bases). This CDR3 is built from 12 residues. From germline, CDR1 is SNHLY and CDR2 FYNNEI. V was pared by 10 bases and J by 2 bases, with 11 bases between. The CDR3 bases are TGTGCCACCACGACAGACAACACTGAAGCTTTCTTT. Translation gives CATTTDNTEAFF. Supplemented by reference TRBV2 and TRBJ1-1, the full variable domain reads EPEVTQTPSHQVTQMGQEVILRCVPISNHLYFYWYRQILGQKVEFLVSFYNNEISEKSEIFDDQFSVERPDGSNFTLKIRSTKLEDSAMYFCATTTDNTEAFFGQGTRLTVV.

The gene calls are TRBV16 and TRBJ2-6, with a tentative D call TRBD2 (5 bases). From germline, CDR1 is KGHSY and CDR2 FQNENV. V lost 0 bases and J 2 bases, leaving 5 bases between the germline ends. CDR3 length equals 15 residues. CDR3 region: CASSQSRAGANVLTF. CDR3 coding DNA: TGTGCCAGCAGCCAATCGAGGGCTGGGGCCAACGTCCTGACTTTC.

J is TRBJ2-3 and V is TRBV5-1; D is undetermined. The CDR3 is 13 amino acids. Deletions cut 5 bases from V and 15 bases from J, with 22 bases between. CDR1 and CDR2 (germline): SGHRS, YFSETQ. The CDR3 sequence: CASSSVGRTVRYF. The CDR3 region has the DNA TGCGCCAGCAGTAGTGTCGGTCGTACCGTACGTTATTTT.

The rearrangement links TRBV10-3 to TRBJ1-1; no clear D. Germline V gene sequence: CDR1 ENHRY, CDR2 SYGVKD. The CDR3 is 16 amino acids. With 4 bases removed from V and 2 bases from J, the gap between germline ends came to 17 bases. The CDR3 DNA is TGTGCCATCAGTGTGGGTTATGAGGAGCTAAACACTGAAGCTTTCTTT. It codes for CAISVGYEELNTEAFF.

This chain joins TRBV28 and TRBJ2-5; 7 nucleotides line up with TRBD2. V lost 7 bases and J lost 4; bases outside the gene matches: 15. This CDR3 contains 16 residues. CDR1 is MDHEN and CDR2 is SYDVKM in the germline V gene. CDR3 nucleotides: TGTGCCAGCAACCCTTTCCCGCGGGAGCTACCAGAGACCCAGTACTTC. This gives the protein CASNPFPRELPETQYF.

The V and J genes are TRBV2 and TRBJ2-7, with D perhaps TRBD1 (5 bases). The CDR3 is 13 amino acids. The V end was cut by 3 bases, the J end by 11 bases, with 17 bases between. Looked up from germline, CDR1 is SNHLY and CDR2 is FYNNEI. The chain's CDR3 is CASSEQGRGFEYF. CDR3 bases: TGTGCCAGCAGTGAGCAGGGTAGAGGATTCGAGTACTTC.

The CDR3 loop is CASSHPGTGAGNTEAFF. CDR3 DNA: TGTGCCAGCAGCCACCCCGGGACAGGGGCCGGGAACACTGAAGCTTTCTTT. This rearrangement joins TRBV3-1 (or the pseudogene TRBV3-2) to TRBJ1-1, with TRBD1 identical over 10 bases. The junction had 8 bases not matched to a gene; V was cut back by 3 bases and J by 1 base. CDR3 length equals 17 residues. The germline CDR1 and CDR2 sequences are LGHDT and YNNKEL (reference sequence).

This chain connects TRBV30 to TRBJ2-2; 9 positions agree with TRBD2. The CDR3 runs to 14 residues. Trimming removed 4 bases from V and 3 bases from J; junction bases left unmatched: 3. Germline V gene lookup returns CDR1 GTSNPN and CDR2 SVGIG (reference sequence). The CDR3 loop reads CAWKAGGYTGELFF. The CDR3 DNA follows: TGTGCCTGGAAAGCGGGAGGTTACACCGGGGAGCTGTTTTTT.

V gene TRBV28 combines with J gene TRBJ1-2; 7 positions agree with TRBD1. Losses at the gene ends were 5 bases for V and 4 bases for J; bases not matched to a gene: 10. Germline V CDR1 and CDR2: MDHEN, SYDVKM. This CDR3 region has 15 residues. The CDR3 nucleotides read TGTGCCAGCAGTGCTGGGGACAGAAGGTTCTATGGCTACACCTTC. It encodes CASSAGDRRFYGYTF.